Listed below are T cell receptor beta chains from one sample, sequenced in a study of cytomegalovirus exposure and HLA in healthy donors. TCRdb keeps only in-frame clones here, not all; method: immunoSEQ multiplex PCR. The data show about 160,000 clones, approximately 81% seen once. The sample taken for sequencing was PBMCs. These receptors were obtained from a female donor in good health and CMV-seronegative. Both conserved end residues are part of each CDR3. A D gene is named only where the DNA matches it firmly. Only some rows state a clone size, as once, few, many or a class for expanded clones.

j_call,v_call,d_call,clone_size,cdr3_aa,cdr3_nt
TRBJ2-3,TRBV6-6,.,.,CASTKDYSDGTTQYF,TGTGCCAGCACGAAGGACTACAGCGATGGGACGACGCAGTATTTT
TRBJ2-1,TRBV28,.,few,CASIPRGGDEQFF,TGTGCCAGCATTCCCCGAGGAGGGGATGAGCAGTTCTTC
TRBJ2-3,TRBV9,TRBD2,.,CASSSRGLAGGTDTQYF,TGTGCCAGCAGCTCACGAGGGCTAGCGGGCGGCACAGATACGCAGTATTTT
TRBJ2-7,TRBV2,TRBD1,.,CASSADRSGYEQYF,TGTGCCAGCAGTGCGGACAGGTCGGGCTACGAGCAGTACTTC
TRBJ2-5,TRBV7-8,.,.,CASSPPLRLGRGVQTQYF,TGTGCCAGCAGCCCCCCCCTAAGACTAGGGCGGGGTGTGCAGACCCAGTACTTC
TRBJ2-7,TRBV14,.,.,CASSRDLGEQYF,TGTGCCAGCAGCAGGGACTTGGGGGAGCAGTACTTC
TRBJ1-6,TRBV7-9,TRBD1,.,CASSLWTGANSPLHF,TGTGCCAGCAGCTTATGGACAGGGGCAAATTCACCCCTCCACTTT
TRBJ2-1,TRBV7-2,.,.,CAAGLTNNEQFF,TGTGCTGCGGGACTCACCAACAATGAGCAGTTCTTC
TRBJ2-4,TRBV6-1,.,.,CASIPGRENIQYF,TGTGCCAGCATTCCGGGTCGGGAAAACATTCAGTACTTC
TRBJ2-1,TRBV4-2,TRBD2,.,CASSQDLAGPSYNEQFF,TGTGCCAGCAGCCAAGATCTAGCGGGACCTTCCTACAATGAGCAGTTCTTC
TRBJ2-7,TRBV6-5,TRBD1,.,CASSLGQAIYEQYF,TGTGCCAGCAGTTTGGGACAGGCAATCTACGAGCAGTACTTC
TRBJ2-3,TRBV10-3,.,.,CAISDSAVDTDTQYF,TGTGCCATCAGTGATTCAGCGGTGGACACAGATACGCAGTATTTT
TRBJ2-3,TRBV9,TRBD2,.,CASSLSGRNADTQYF,TGTGCCAGCAGCCTTAGCGGGAGGAACGCAGATACGCAGTATTTT
TRBJ2-3,TRBV4-3,TRBD1,few,CASSQELGQGSDTQYF,TGCGCCAGCAGCCAAGAATTGGGACAGGGATCAGATACGCAGTATTTT
TRBJ2-7,TRBV7-2,.,few,CASSHRVYEQYF,TGTGCCAGCAGCCACAGGGTCTACGAGCAGTACTTC
TRBJ2-3,TRBV25-1,TRBD2,.,CASSGLVGLAGSDTQYF,TGTGCCAGCAGTGGTTTAGTTGGACTAGCGGGATCAGATACGCAGTATTTT
TRBJ2-1,TRBV11-3,TRBD2,.,CASSKGSSGLSSYNEQFF,TGTGCCAGCAGCAAGGGGTCTAGCGGGCTAAGCTCCTACAATGAGCAGTTCTTC
TRBJ2-2,TRBV19,TRBD1,.,CASSNRDRGPGELFF,TGTGCCAGTAGTAACCGGGACAGGGGGCCCGGGGAGCTGTTTTTT
TRBJ1-1,TRBV5-1,.,.,CASSLVQGTTEAFF,TGCGCCAGCAGCTTGGTGCAGGGGACCACTGAAGCTTTCTTT
TRBJ2-5,TRBV4-2,TRBD2,.,CASSQGLRLAGDSQETQYF,TGTGCCAGCAGCCAAGGCTTGCGACTAGCGGGGGATTCACAAGAGACCCAGTACTTC
TRBJ2-7,TRBV27,.,.,CASRNRAKLGEQYF,TGTGCCAGCAGAAACCGGGCCAAACTAGGGGAGCAGTACTTC
TRBJ2-3,TRBV18,.,.,CASSPREGTSTDTQYF,TGTGCCAGCTCACCACGTGAGGGGACAAGCACAGATACGCAGTATTTT
TRBJ1-6,TRBV5-5,TRBD1,.,CASSQTGVGSPLHF,TGTGCCAGCAGCCAGACAGGGGTCGGATCACCCCTCCACTTT
TRBJ2-7,TRBV27,.,.,CASSLRRPDYEQYF,TGTGCCAGCAGTTTGAGGCGGCCAGACTACGAGCAGTACTTC
TRBJ2-2,TRBV27,.,.,CASSLVYRDLPGELFF,TGTGCCAGCAGTTTAGTCTACAGGGATCTCCCCGGGGAGCTGTTTTTT
TRBJ1-2,TRBV6-1,.,few,CASSERGRAGYTF,TGTGCCAGCAGTGAAAGGGGAAGGGCTGGCTACACCTTC
TRBJ2-3,TRBV7-2,TRBD1,.,CASSHGPGQGTDTQYF,TGTGCCAGCAGCCACGGACCGGGACAGGGCACAGATACGCAGTATTTT
TRBJ2-1,TRBV6-1,TRBD1,.,CASSEGTGGYNEQFF,TGTGCCAGCAGTGAAGGGACAGGGGGTTACAATGAGCAGTTCTTC
TRBJ1-1,TRBV15,.,.,CATSRDGGRAEAFF,TGTGCCACCAGCAGAGATGGGGGGAGGGCTGAAGCTTTCTTT
TRBJ2-7,TRBV19,TRBD2,.,CASSILGTSGRYEQYF,TGTGCCAGTAGTATTCTCGGGACTAGCGGGAGATACGAGCAGTACTTC
TRBJ2-7,TRBV4-3,.,.,CASSQDPPGSSYEQYF,TGCGCCAGCAGCCAAGATCCGCCAGGGTCCTCCTACGAGCAGTACTTC
TRBJ2-5,TRBV11-2,.,few,CASSRRGLPQETQYF,TGTGCCAGCAGCCGCAGGGGACTACCTCAAGAGACCCAGTACTTC
TRBJ2-4,TRBV19,.,.,CASSIVGGLAKNIQYF,TGTGCCAGTAGTATAGTGGGAGGATTAGCCAAAAACATTCAGTACTTC
TRBJ2-5,TRBV21-1,.,.,CASSNPDRQTAQETQYF,TGTGCCAGCAGCAATCCCGACAGGCAGACGGCTCAAGAGACCCAGTACTTC
TRBJ2-5,TRBV5-1,TRBD2,few,CASSQGSGGGAEETQYF,TGCGCCAGCAGCCAGGGGTCGGGCGGGGGGGCTGAAGAGACCCAGTACTTC
TRBJ1-1,TRBV11-2,.,.,CASSLSGYTEAFF,TGTGCCAGCAGCTTATCGGGTTACACTGAAGCTTTCTTT
TRBJ2-1,TRBV5-4,.,.,CASSSTGGAGNEQFF,TGTGCCAGCAGCTCAACAGGGGGAGCGGGAAATGAGCAGTTCTTC
TRBJ2-1,TRBV28,.,.,CASSQLLVNEQFF,TGTGCCAGCAGCCAACTACTAGTGAATGAGCAGTTCTTC
TRBJ2-5,TRBV6-1,.,.,CASGAGPQETQYF,TGTGCCAGCGGGGCAGGACCCCAAGAGACCCAGTACTTC
TRBJ1-2,TRBV6-5,.,.,CASRNSRYGYTF,TGTGCCAGCAGAAACAGTCGATATGGCTACACCTTC
TRBJ1-5,TRBV9,.,once,CASSVDGTGGQPQHF,TGTGCCAGCAGCGTAGATGGCACGGGGGGTCAGCCCCAGCATTTT
TRBJ2-7,TRBV6-1,.,.,CASSERQAPYEQYF,TGTGCCAGCAGTGAACGCCAGGCACCCTACGAGCAGTACTTC
TRBJ2-4,TRBV12-2,.,.,CASRCGGGRGSVYF,TGTGCAAGTCGCTGTGGGGGTGGGCGGGGGTCTGTGTACTTC
TRBJ2-1,TRBV29-1,.,.,CSVHPGTKPNNEQFF,TGCAGCGTACACCCCGGGACAAAGCCGAACAATGAGCAGTTCTTC
TRBJ2-7,TRBV28,TRBD2,.,CAIGTSGRYEQYF,TGTGCCATTGGGACTAGCGGGAGGTACGAGCAGTACTTC
TRBJ2-2,TRBV5-1,TRBD2,.,CASSQGLAITGELFF,TGCGCCAGCAGCCAGGGACTAGCGATCACCGGGGAGCTGTTTTTT
TRBJ2-7,TRBV9,TRBD2,.,CASSVEWGGTYEQYF,TGTGCCAGCAGCGTAGAGTGGGGGGGGACCTACGAGCAGTACTTC
TRBJ2-7,TRBV15,.,.,CATSRDRGASREQYF,TGTGCCACCAGCAGAGATCGGGGGGCCTCGCGCGAGCAGTACTTC
TRBJ1-1,TRBV29-1,.,.,CSVAYRRRDTEAFF,TGCAGCGTTGCCTATCGAAGGCGGGACACTGAAGCTTTCTTT
TRBJ2-7,TRBV4-1,.,.,CASSQDRVSYEQYF,TGCGCCAGCAGCCAAGACAGGGTTTCCTACGAGCAGTACTTC
TRBJ1-2,TRBV29-1,.,few,CSVSDEARAGYTF,TGCAGCGTTTCAGACGAGGCCAGAGCTGGCTACACCTTC
TRBJ2-1,TRBV6-4,.,.,CASSDGSSGYNEQFF,TGTGCCAGCAGTGATGGCAGCTCGGGGTACAATGAGCAGTTCTTC